This T cell receptor beta chain is drawn from a study of blood T cell repertoires in COVID-19 (dated by TCRdb to 2020 to 2022). For context, the study as a whole: Samples covering the acute and convalescent phases of COVID-19 were provided by collaborators in the United States, Italy and Spain. The material from the prospective study consisted of cDNA or gDNA derived from T cells, B-cell-depleted T cells, or PBMCs. Deeply sampled blood TCRbeta repertoires from subjects exposed to, actively infected with, or recovered from COVID-19 were included in the dataset. The repertoires were made available in a free public database intended to serve as a resource for research on the immune response to SARS-CoV-2. Samples were obtained from the ongoing ImmuneRACE study (first 160 participants) and from 1,200 or so subjects provided by 6 global collaborators. A de-identified subject ID, COVID-19 status, age in years and sex were almost always included in the sample metadata. Where HLA class I and class II types were available, the types were taken from metadata supplied by the sample provider, not from assay-based typing. Study-level results and caveats: Clinical and demographic metadata were provided uncurated, with the amount varying by source and participant.

TCRbeta CDR3 regions were amplified from genomic DNA by means of the immunoSEQ Assay, a bias-controlled multiplex PCR. Concerning the study's data processing: Nucleated cell counts per sample were estimated from amplification of reference gene primers within the assay. To quantify the absolute abundance of each unique TCRbeta CDR3 rearrangement, sequence reads were collapsed and filtered. Productive Simpson clonality was computed per sample as the square root of Simpson's diversity index over productive rearrangements. TCRdb retrieved this table from immuneACCESS and kept in-frame rearrangements only. Not all clones are present; in checked studies, unresolved V genes account for under half, and no reason is known for the remainder. The D gene and trimming were derived from the DNA, and the V and J assignments and clone size from that table. The sample records 300,000 to 350,000 clones, over 75% of which are singletons. The ten biggest clones cover about 5% of the sample.

As regards this clone: Its antigen has not been determined. Base qualities are not at hand, and no much larger clone is one base apart.

Enrolling through a virtual design, the prospective study's participants ranged in age from roughly 18 to 95 years and lived across 20 to 25 United States geographic areas. In the prospective study, participants were assigned to cohorts based on the clinical history participants reported in a screening survey and a study questionnaire. Recovered participants in ImmuneRACE Cohort 3 were defined as having two consecutive negative NP/OP PCR tests, clearance from a healthcare professional, or resolution of symptoms. Mobile phlebotomists in the prospective study collected whole blood, serum and a nasopharyngeal or oropharyngeal swab from every participant. Participants in the prospective study had the option to provide additional blood draws and questionnaires over an approximately 2-month period. Blood samples from the prospective study were shipped frozen or at room temperature prior to DNA extraction.

The TCR comes from a man younger than 45 who had recovered from COVID-19. Material for sequencing was PBMCs or T cells enriched from blood (not recorded which).

In nucleotides, the sequence is TGTGCCATCAGGCCGGACAGGGGGCTATACGAGCAGTACTTC. This translates into CAIRPDRGLYEQYF. This sequence uses TRBV10-3 and TRBJ2-7; TRBD1 fits 11 bases in the junction. Relative to germline, V is missing 6 bases and J is missing 4 bases, with 5 bases of the junction outside any gene match. Reading from cysteine to phenylalanine, the CDR3 counts 14 amino acids. CDR3 DNA only is kept here, 42 bases in frame from base 1. Taken from the germline V gene, the CDR1 and CDR2 loops are ENHRY and SYGVKD.